The rows below give T cell receptor beta chains drawn from one sample of a study of beta chain features in type 1 diabetes. Using immunoSEQ multiplex PCR, the repertoire was profiled, and TCRdb retains in-frame clones only, with some absent. The data hold around 40,000 clones, with approximately 70% observed a single time. The sequenced sample was Tregs from blood. Receptors originate from a woman aged 18 to 35 with type 1 diabetes. Both conserved end residues are part of each CDR3. Fields, in order: J gene, clone size, D gene, V gene, CDR3 DNA, CDR3 protein. D genes are given only for firm matches. For some rows the clone size is stated as once, few or many, or as a class when expanded; others skip it.

>TRBJ2-7|once|TRBD2|TRBV5-5
TGTGCCAGCAGCTCGACGGGGGGACCCTACGAGCAGTACTTC
CASSSTGGPYEQYF
>TRBJ2-7|NA|TRBD2|TRBV6-5
TGTGCCCGGGGACTAGCAGGAGGGGTTAAATACGAGCAGTACTTC
CARGLAGGVKYEQYF
>TRBJ2-7|once|TRBD1|TRBV18
TGTGCCAGCTCTCAAGGTGGGACAGGGATTCCCTACGAGCAGTACTTC
CASSQGGTGIPYEQYF
>TRBJ1-1|NA|TRBD1|TRBV7-2
TGTGCCAGCAGCCAGAGACAGGGCACTGAAGCTTTCTTT
CASSQRQGTEAFF
>TRBJ1-2|NA|NA|TRBV4-2
TGTGCCAGCAGCCAAGTTTACAGTTCCTATGGCTACACCTTC
CASSQVYSSYGYTF
>TRBJ2-3|NA|NA|TRBV5-1
TGCGCCGGCAGGGGACTCATCACAGATACGCAGTATTTT
CAGRGLITDTQYF
>TRBJ2-5|NA|NA|TRBV29-1
TGCAGCGTTGACGAGGTTACGGTGATCCAAGAGACCCAGTACTTC
CSVDEVTVIQETQYF
>TRBJ2-5|NA|NA|TRBV5-1
TGCGCCAGCAGCCCAGGGGTACGGGAGACCCAGTACTTC
CASSPGVRETQYF
>TRBJ2-3|NA|NA|TRBV27
TGTGCCAGCAGTTTATCGGGCCGGTACACAGATACGCAGTATTTT
CASSLSGRYTDTQYF
>TRBJ2-1|NA|TRBD2|TRBV6-6
TGTGCCGCAGGGACTAGCGCCTACAATGAGCAGTTCTTC
CAAGTSAYNEQFF
>TRBJ2-7|NA|NA|TRBV11-2
TGTGCCAGCAGCTTAAGGGGGACATTCTCCTACGAGCAGTACTTC
CASSLRGTFSYEQYF
>TRBJ2-7|NA|NA|TRBV10-3
TGTGCCATCAGTGAGAAGATATTCGGGGAGGAGCAGTACTTC
CAISEKIFGEEQYF
>TRBJ1-2|NA|TRBD1|TRBV28
TGTGCCAGCACCCTAGGGGGCCTTCACTATGGCTACACCTTC
CASTLGGLHYGYTF
>TRBJ2-6|few|NA|TRBV7-2
TGTGCCAGCAGCACCTCAATTAGCTCTGGGGCCAACGTCCTGACTTTC
CASSTSISSGANVLTF
>TRBJ2-7|NA|NA|TRBV7-9
TGTGCCAGCAGCTCGGGACTTGAGCAGTACTTC
CASSSGLEQYF
>TRBJ2-7|NA|TRBD2|TRBV10-3
TGTGCCATCAGCCGAACCGGGACTAGCGGATCCTACGAGCAGTACTTC
CAISRTGTSGSYEQYF
>TRBJ1-6|NA|TRBD1|TRBV7-8
TGTGCCAGCAGCTTAGAGTCCACAGGGGGGATTTCCCTCCACTTT
CASSLESTGGISLHF
>TRBJ1-2|NA|NA|TRBV27
TGTGCCAGCAGTCTCGGAGACAGTGGATCATACACCTTC
CASSLGDSGSYTF
>TRBJ2-1|NA|NA|TRBV20-1
TGCAGTGCGGAGGCCGGGACATCAGAGTTCTTC
CSAEAGTSEFF
>TRBJ2-3|NA|TRBD1|TRBV9
TGTGCCAGCAGCGTAGGCCGGGACAGGTATACAGATACGCAGTATTTT
CASSVGRDRYTDTQYF
>TRBJ1-1|NA|NA|TRBV29-1
TGCAGCGTTGAGGGGATGGGGGGGTTTAACATGAACACTGAAGCTTTCTTT
CSVEGMGGFNMNTEAFF
>TRBJ2-1|NA|TRBD1|TRBV13
TGTGCCAGCAGGTCTCAGGGGGCGTGGAATGAGCAGTTCTTC
CASRSQGAWNEQFF
>TRBJ2-7|NA|TRBD2|TRBV9
TGTGCCAGCACGCGGTCATGGACTAGCGGCTACGAGCAGTACTTC
CASTRSWTSGYEQYF
>TRBJ2-5|NA|NA|TRBV21-1
TGTGCCAGCAGCCCCCGGACAGGGAAAGAGACCCAGTACTTC
CASSPRTGKETQYF
>TRBJ1-4|NA|NA|TRBV6-6
TGTGCCAGCACCCTGACACCCGCAACTAATGAAAAACTGTTTTTT
CASTLTPATNEKLFF
>TRBJ1-1|NA|NA|TRBV19
TGTGCCAGTACCCCAAGAGGGACTGCGAACACCGAAGCTTTCTTT
CASTPRGTANTEAFF